The 4 T cell receptor beta chains below come from one sample, sequenced in a study of T cell repertoires in cytomegalovirus infection (dated by TCRdb to 2018 to 2020). The sample was run on an Illumina HiSeq 1500. The raw public data were reprocessed by TCRdb itself: fastp quality trimming at Q25, MiXCR clonotype calling, in-frame beta chains only. Each entry merges the rows of one CDR3 protein and shows their most common DNA and genes. In all, the sample holds over 250,000 distinct CDR3 sequences, and under 30% of those were seen once. Of the sample, about 14% falls within the top ten clones. The sample comprised PBMCs. All receptors derive from a human donor in good health (CMV status not recorded). Some clones in this sample may be carry-over from other donors' samples.

V usage is TRBV2 and J usage is TRBJ2-5; 10 bases are shared with TRBD1. The CDR3 runs 16 residues. Germline loops: CDR1 SNHLY, CDR2 FYNNEI. Germline trimming cut 5 bases from V and 3 bases from J; bases unmatched to any gene: 9. Here the CDR3 reads CASSPYGGQGEETQYF. The CDR3 DNA sequence: TGTGCCAGCAGTCCATACGGCGGACAGGGGGAAGAGACCCAGTACTTC. The whole variable domain, filled in from reference TRBV2 and TRBJ2-5, reads EPEVTQTPSHQVTQMGQEVILRCVPISNHLYFYWYRQILGQKVEFLVSFYNNEISEKSEIFDDQFSVERPDGSNFTLKIRSTKLEDSAMYFCASSPYGGQGEETQYFGPGTRLLVL.

At least ten counts were recorded for this clonotype. This sequence joins TRBV7-2 and TRBJ2-1; 10 bases align to TRBD2. Looked up from germline, CDR1 is SGHTA and CDR2 is FQGNSA. This CDR3 is built from 15 residues. V was pared by 2 bases and J by 3 bases, with 1 base of the junction left unmatched. CDR3 DNA: TGTGCCAGCAGCTTACTAGCGGGAGACTACAATGAGCAGTTCTTC. The encoded protein is CASSLLAGDYNEQFF.

This clonotype showed up just a few times. This rearrangement joins TRBV5-6 to TRBJ2-1; 11 positions match TRBD1. Germline V gene lookup returns CDR1 SGHDT and CDR2 YYEEEE. CDR3 length equals 14 residues. The V gene end was trimmed by 3 bases and the J gene end by 7 bases; junction bases not matched to a gene: 3. CDR3 coding DNA: TGTGCCAGCAGCTCCGGGACAGGGGGGAATGAGCAGTTCTTC. Residues: CASSSGTGGNEQFF.

This clonotype turned up a few times. V is TRBV20-1 and J is TRBJ2-5, with D unresolved. The CDR3 sequence is 12 residues long. Trimming took off 5 bases at V and 5 bases at J, with 12 bases between the two ends. Per germline, CDR1 DFQATT and CDR2 SNEGSKA (reference sequence). CDR3 bases: TGCAGTGCTCCCAGGCAGTCGGAGACCCAGTACTTC. Its translation is CSAPRQSETQYF.